The 18 T cell receptor beta chains presented below share a single source sample, sequenced in a study of T cell changes during pregnancy in multiple sclerosis. Libraries were prepared by immunoSEQ multiplex PCR; TCRdb keeps only in-frame clonotypes and omits some of them. The data contain about 40,000 clones, about 92% of them singletons. The sequencing here drew on CD8+ T cells from peripheral blood mononuclear cells, taken in the third trimester of pregnancy. The receptors come from a female donor with multiple sclerosis, enrolled in a pregnancy study.

The chain is built from TRBV12-5 and TRBJ1-2; 7 bases fit TRBD1. V was clipped by 0 bases and J by 6 bases; unmatched bases: 10. CDR1 LGHNT and CDR2 FRNRAP come from the germline V gene. The CDR3 has 16 residues. For the CDR3, the DNA is TGTGCTAGTGGTTTGGTCGACAGGGTTCGGGCCGATGGCTACACCTTC. Its protein is CASGLVDRVRADGYTF.

The rearrangement uses TRBV27 and TRBJ1-1, with 8 bases that match TRBD1. This CDR3 contains 15 residues. Germline CDR1 and CDR2: MNHEY and SMNVEV (reference sequence). V dropped 4 bases and J dropped 1; count of bases not matched to a gene: 5. CDR3 bases: TGTGCCAGCAGTTCAACAGGGGGGGGGAACACTGAAGCTTTCTTT. Protein product: CASSSTGGGNTEAFF.

Here the CDR3 DNA reads TGCGCCAGCAGCTCGGACAACTACAATGAGCAGTTCTTC. Translation gives CASSSDNYNEQFF. The rearrangement links TRBV5-1 to TRBJ2-1, with a possible D match to TRBD1 (5 bases). Germline lookup yields CDR1 SGHRS and CDR2 YFSETQ. The CDR3 is 13 residues long. Between the trimmed V and J ends, which lost 3 bases and 3 bases, there was a span of 7 bases.

The V and J genes are TRBV9 and TRBJ2-3, with no clear D. CDR3 length: 15 amino acids. V lost 0 bases to trimming and J lost 0 bases, with 8 bases between them. Per germline, CDR1 SGDLS and CDR2 YYNGEE. The CDR3 region has the DNA TGTGCCAGCAGCGTAGATGGTACTAGCACAGATACGCAGTATTTT. Translation: CASSVDGTSTDTQYF.

The rearrangement uses TRBV15 and TRBJ2-7; 11 bases map to TRBD2. Germline-derived CDR1 and CDR2 are LNHNV and YYDKDF (reference sequence). V gave up 0 bases and J gave up 4 bases; unmatched junction bases: 2. This CDR3 has 15 residues. CDR3 nucleotides: TGTGCCACCAGCAGAGATACTAGCGGGAGTTACGAGCAGTACTTC. Translation: CATSRDTSGSYEQYF.

The J gene is TRBJ2-1, the V gene TRBV2; 10 nucleotides align to TRBD2. Germline loops: CDR1 SNHLY, CDR2 FYNNEI. Germline trimming cut 3 bases from V and 4 bases from J; bases unmatched to any gene: 6. CDR3 length: 16 amino acids. The CDR3 bases are TGTGCCAGCAGTGACTGGACTAGCGGAGCTTACAATGAGCAGTTCTTC. This translates into CASSDWTSGAYNEQFF.

J is TRBJ2-3 and V is TRBV2, with TRBD1 matching 7 bases. V shed 5 bases, J shed 2 bases, and the junction held 7 bases outside the gene matches. Germline V gives CDR1 SNHLY, CDR2 FYNNEI. The CDR3 has 15 amino acids. The CDR3 loop reads CASSSDRDHTDTQYF. The CDR3 nucleotides read TGTGCCAGCAGTTCTGACAGGGATCACACAGATACGCAGTATTTT.

By frequency in the sample, this clone is medium-sized (0.01 to 0.1%). This chain connects TRBV6-1 to TRBJ1-4, with 10 nucleotides matching TRBD1. Germline loops: CDR1 MNHNS, CDR2 SASEGT. V lost 4 bases to trimming and J lost 7 bases; unmatched junction nucleotides: 3. The CDR3 has 14 residues. The CDR3: CASSGGTGVEKLFF. DNA of the CDR3: TGTGCCAGCAGTGGCGGGACAGGGGTTGAAAAACTGTTTTTT.

This rearrangement joins TRBV21-1 to TRBJ1-5; the D call of TRBD1 is as the table states it, not checked on the DNA. TRBV21-1 constitutes a pseudogene. The CDR3 totals 17 residues. CDR3 in amino acids: CASSSDSAFTSNQPQHF. The CDR3 DNA is TGTGCCAGCAGCAGTGACAGCGCCTTCACAAGCAATCAGCCCCAGCATTTT.

This clone is labeled as medium-sized. The V gene is TRBV28, the J gene TRBJ2-7; 9 nucleotides agree with TRBD1. V gave up 5 bases and J gave up 5 bases; unmatched junction bases: 10. The V gene's germline CDR1 is MDHEN and CDR2 SYDVKM. CDR3 size: 15 residues. CDR3: CASSILQGASDEQYF. The CDR3 DNA reads as TGTGCCAGCAGTATCCTACAGGGGGCTTCCGACGAGCAGTACTTC.

CDR3 nucleotide sequence: TGTGCCAGCAGCTCTCGGGTGGCTCTAGCCAAAAACATTCAGTACTTC. Translating gives CASSSRVALAKNIQYF. V usage is TRBV7-9 and J usage is TRBJ2-4; D not certain. The CDR3 length is 16 residues. The V end lost 4 bases, the J end lost 0 bases, and 13 bases lay between the germline ends. CDR1 SEHNR and CDR2 FQNEAQ come from the germline V gene (reference sequence).

The chain carries TRBV6-6 and TRBJ1-5; D remains ambiguous. CDR3 length: 12 amino acids. The germline V gene encodes CDR1 MNHNY and CDR2 SVGAGI (reference sequence). V lost 0 bases and J lost 7, with 4 bases in between. The CDR3 is CASSYSPQPQHF. CDR3 bases: TGTGCCAGCAGTTACTCTCCGCAGCCCCAGCATTTT.

V gene TRBV27 combines with J gene TRBJ2-7; perhaps TRBD2 as D (5 bases). V shed 2 bases and J shed 5 bases, with 13 bases lying between them. CDR1 and CDR2 (germline): MNHEY, SMNVEV (reference sequence). The CDR3 loop spans 14 amino acids. Here the CDR3 reads CASSLMSEADEQYF. CDR3 DNA sequence: TGTGCCAGCAGTTTAATGTCGGAGGCGGACGAGCAGTACTTC.

This chain uses TRBV28 with TRBJ1-5; tentatively, D is TRBD1 (5 bases). Trimming pared 1 base from V and 0 bases from J, leaving 19 bases between. The CDR3 runs 19 residues. CDR1 is MDHEN and CDR2 is SYDVKM in the germline V gene. The CDR3 sequence is CASSLSFRAETNSNQPQHF. The CDR3 coding sequence is TGTGCCAGCAGTTTATCCTTCAGGGCCGAAACGAATAGCAATCAGCCCCAGCATTTT.

The rearrangement links TRBV13 to TRBJ1-2; D may be TRBD1 (5 bases). Germline CDR1 and CDR2: PRHDT and FYEKMQ (reference sequence). V was shortened by 1 base and J by 0 bases, with 15 bases between the two germline ends. The CDR3 is 17 amino acids. This chain's CDR3 is CASSLEQVRRANYGYTF. The CDR3 nucleotides read TGTGCCAGCAGCTTAGAACAGGTTCGGAGAGCTAACTATGGCTACACCTTC.

V usage is TRBV7-9 and J usage is TRBJ1-2; 12 bases are shared with TRBD1. There are 16 residues in the CDR3. The germline V gene has CDR1 SEHNR and CDR2 FQNEAQ (reference sequence). V shed 6 bases and J 5 bases; nucleotides not matched to a gene: 10. This CDR3 is CASRPGQGAITYGYTF. CDR3 nucleotides: TGTGCCAGCAGGCCGGGACAGGGGGCCATAACATATGGCTACACCTTC. Filled out from reference TRBV7-9 and TRBJ1-2, the complete variable domain reads DTGVSQNPRHKITKRGQNVTFRCDPISEHNRLYWYRQTLGQGPEFLTYFQNEAQLEKSRLLSDRFSAERPKGSFSTLEIQRTEQGDSAMYLCASRPGQGAITYGYTFGSGTRLTVV.

This clone was recorded only once. This chain uses TRBV19 with TRBJ1-2; the D gene is possibly TRBD1 (5 bases). The CDR3 sequence is 17 residues long. Trimming cost V 9 bases and J 5 bases, with 28 bases left between them. Germline-derived CDR1 and CDR2 are LNHDA and SQIVND (reference sequence). CDR3 in DNA: TGTGCCAGCTCCCAACGGAGAGGACCTTTAGGGGCATATGGCTACACCTTC. It codes for CASSQRRGPLGAYGYTF.

This rearrangement joins TRBV7-9 to TRBJ1-1, with a weak D call TRBD1 (5 bases). CDR1 is SEHNR, CDR2 FQNEAQ, per germline (reference sequence). Trimming took off 3 bases at V and 5 bases at J, with 13 bases between the two ends. This CDR3 is 14 amino acids long. The CDR3 DNA follows: TGTGCCAGCAGCTTGGGGGGTGGTTTAACTGAAGCTTTCTTT. It yields the protein CASSLGGGLTEAFF.